This TCR beta chain was found in a study of human T cells and chemical hapten exposure. The time point here: patch test 1, 2 weeks after DPC sensitization. Treatment of the sample: therapeutic diphenylcyclopropenone sensitization with weekly scalp DPC. Using its own MiXCR run on the RACE reads, TCRdb lists one record per CDR3 protein. The data hold approximately 73,000 distinct CDR3 sequences, with about a tenth observed a single time. Germline assignment: CDR1 SGHNT and CDR2 YYREEE (reference sequence). The CDR3 is 15 residues long. The V gene end was trimmed by 4 bases and the J gene end by 9 bases; junction bases not matched to a gene: 5.

The TCR was taken from a woman in her forties or fifties with alopecia areata. Some clones in this sample may be carry-over from other donors' samples. Sequences were derived from whole blood, sampled in connection with sensitization to the hapten diphenylcyclopropenone (DPC). This chain connects TRBV5-4 to TRBJ2-1; 15 positions agree with TRBD2. CDR3 protein: CASSGGLAGGIEQFF. CDR3 DNA sequence: TGTGCCAGCAGCGGCGGACTAGCGGGAGGGATTGAGCAGTTCTTC.